This record concerns one TCR beta chain sequence. With 60 Vbeta and 13 Jbeta primers, the PCR was carried out. The repertoire was sequenced with immunoSEQ multiplex PCR; TCRdb's copy has only in-frame clones and lacks some. The profile shows over 150,000 clones, about 80% of them singletons. The entry originates in a study of cytomegalovirus exposure and HLA in healthy donors. The CDR3 runs to 18 residues. CDR1 and CDR2 (germline): MDHEN, SYDVKM. Trimming took 1 base from V and 6 from J; bases not matched to a gene: 14. The sequencing input was PBMCs. The V and J genes are TRBV28 and TRBJ2-3; 9 bases agree with TRBD2. The sequence derives from a woman in her forties or fifties in good health and CMV-seropositive. The CDR3 region is CASSLSAGSGGSLDTQYF. The CDR3, as DNA: TGTGCCAGCAGTTTATCCGCGGGAAGCGGGGGGAGTCTGGATACGCAGTATTTT.